The source of this T cell receptor beta chain is a study of T cell responses to AZD1222 COVID-19 vaccine. Findings of the study overall: Among the donors, most were white British and more were female, and clonal diversity was possibly underestimated.

The assay was immunoSEQ multiplex PCR, and TCRdb's table has in-frame clones only and misses some. The sample comprises about 97,000 clones, about 89% of which are singletons, and 6.5% to 8% rests with the top ten. For this clone: The antigen is unknown.

This CDR3 region has 13 residues. Germline assignment: CDR1 KGHDR and CDR2 SFDVKD. Trimming removed 2 bases at V and 5 bases at J, with 6 bases between. The receptor's source is an adult in good health. The sequences come from peripheral blood, collected on day 0 of AZD1222 vaccination. This chain links TRBV24-1 with TRBJ1-5; perhaps TRBD1 as D (6 bases). Here the CDR3 reads CATSDYRDQPQHF. CDR3 coding DNA: TGTGCCACCAGTGATTACAGGGATCAGCCCCAGCATTTT.